The TCR beta chain under discussion was sequenced for a study of blood T cells in healthy people across ages. Primed by a sample-barcoded 5' primer and a J-beta primer mix, a second PCR proceeded for roughly 6 to 12 cycles. TCRdb fed the 5' RACE reads into MiXCR, producing one record per CDR3 protein. The top ten hold 15% to 20% of the sample, which has about 780,000 distinct CDR3 sequences, roughly 46% seen once. The CDR3 loop spans 16 amino acids. Losses at the gene ends were 5 bases for V and 4 bases for J; bases not matched to a gene: 8. The source material was blood. The chain has TRBV12-3 or TRBV12-4 and TRBJ2-1; 10 nucleotides align to TRBD2. The clonotype comes from an elderly man in good health. CDR3 sequence: CASSTRLAGGYNEQFF. In DNA, the CDR3 is TGTGCCAGCAGTACTCGACTAGCGGGCGGGTACAATGAGCAGTTCTTC.